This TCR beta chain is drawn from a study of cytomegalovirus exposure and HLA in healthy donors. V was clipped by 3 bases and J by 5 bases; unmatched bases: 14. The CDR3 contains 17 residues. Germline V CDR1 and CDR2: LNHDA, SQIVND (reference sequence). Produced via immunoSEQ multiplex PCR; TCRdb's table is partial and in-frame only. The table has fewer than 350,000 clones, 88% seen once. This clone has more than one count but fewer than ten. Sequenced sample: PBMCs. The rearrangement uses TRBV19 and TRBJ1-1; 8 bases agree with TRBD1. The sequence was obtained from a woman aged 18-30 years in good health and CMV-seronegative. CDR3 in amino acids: CASSMLPGQAPRTEAFF. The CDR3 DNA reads TGTGCCAGTAGTATGCTCCCGGGACAGGCCCCGAGGACTGAAGCTTTCTTT.